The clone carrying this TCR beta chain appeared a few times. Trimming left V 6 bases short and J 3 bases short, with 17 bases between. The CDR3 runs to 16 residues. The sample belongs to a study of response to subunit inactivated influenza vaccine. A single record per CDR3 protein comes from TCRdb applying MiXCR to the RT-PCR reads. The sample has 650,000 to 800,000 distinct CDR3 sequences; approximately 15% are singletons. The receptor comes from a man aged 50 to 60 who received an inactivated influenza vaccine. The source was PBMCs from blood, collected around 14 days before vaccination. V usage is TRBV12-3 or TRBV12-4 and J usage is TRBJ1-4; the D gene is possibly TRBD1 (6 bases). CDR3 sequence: CASRLGRGIANEKLFF. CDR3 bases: TGTGCCAGCAGGCTGGGGAGGGGGATCGCTAATGAAAAACTGTTTTTT.